This T cell receptor beta chain was retrieved from a study of neurological immune-mediated disorders. Study-wide findings and caveats: In multiple sclerosis patients, the repertoire cluster was unrelated to clinical or MRI findings. Whereas HTLV-1-associated myelopathy showed the most TCR clonal expansion, multiple sclerosis showed the least, with levels below those of healthy controls.

At least ten counts were recorded for this clonotype. Its specificity is unknown. It was by 5'RACE with 10-nucleotide random UMIs that the cDNA was made. Using its own MiXCR run on the 5' RACE reads, TCRdb lists one record per CDR3 protein. The data show more than 45,000 distinct CDR3 sequences, with around 2.3% seen just once and around 3% held by the top ten. The TCR comes from a man aged 45 to 65 with multiple sclerosis. Source material: PBMCs.

The CDR3 DNA follows: TGCAGTGCTCTAGACAGGGTCTATGGCTACACCTTC. Protein product: CSALDRVYGYTF. The chain links TRBV20-1 to TRBJ1-2; 7 bases align to TRBD1. Germline CDR1 and CDR2: DFQATT and SNEGSKA (reference sequence). V dropped 5 bases and J dropped 4; count of bases not matched to a gene: 4. This CDR3 comprises 12 residues.